The rows below give T cell receptor beta chains drawn from one sample of a study of glioma-infiltrating T cells after dendritic cell vaccination. Data came from immunoSEQ multiplex PCR; TCRdb stores just in-frame clones and leaves some out. The table shows about 58,000 clones, with over 65% occurring only once. The source was blood, collected after dendritic cell vaccination. These receptors all come from a human donor with glioblastoma. Both conserved end residues are part of each CDR3. Each record gives: J gene, clone size, D gene, V gene, CDR3 DNA, CDR3 protein. The D gene is left open where the match is weak. A row's size may be missing; if present it is once, few, many or a size class.

J: TRBJ2-7
size: NA
D: TRBD2
V: TRBV5-1
DNA: TGCGCCAGCAGCTTGGCCGGACTTGCGGGGGTGGACGAGCAGTACTTC
CDR3: CASSLAGLAGVDEQYF

J: TRBJ2-7
size: NA
D: NA
V: TRBV6-6
DNA: TGTGCCAGCGGGCTGAACTACGAGCAGTACTTC
CDR3: CASGLNYEQYF

J: TRBJ2-7
size: NA
D: NA
V: TRBV2
DNA: TGTGCCAGCCTCGGGGTCTCCTACGAGCAGTACTTC
CDR3: CASLGVSYEQYF

J: TRBJ1-6
size: NA
D: NA
V: TRBV6-7
DNA: TGTGCCAACCAGGAGCCCAGGGATTCACCCCTCCACTTT
CDR3: CANQEPRDSPLHF

J: TRBJ1-2
size: NA
D: NA
V: TRBV7-2
DNA: TGTGCCAGCAGCTTAGACAGACAACGCGGCTACACCTTC
CDR3: CASSLDRQRGYTF

J: TRBJ2-5
size: NA
D: TRBD1
V: TRBV5-3
DNA: TGTGCCAGAAGGACCCCCGGGACAGAGGATATCCAAGAGACCCAGTACTTC
CDR3: CARRTPGTEDIQETQYF

J: TRBJ2-3
size: few
D: NA
V: TRBV27
DNA: TGTGCCAGCAGTTTATCTGGGGCGAGAGGTACGCAGTATTTT
CDR3: CASSLSGARGTQYF

J: TRBJ1-1
size: NA
D: NA
V: TRBV10-3
DNA: TGTGCCATCAGTGTTCAGGGGAACACTGAAGCTTTCTTT
CDR3: CAISVQGNTEAFF

J: TRBJ2-2
size: NA
D: NA
V: TRBV2
DNA: TGTGCCAGCATTAGAAGGAACACCGGGGAGCTGTTTTTT
CDR3: CASIRRNTGELFF

J: TRBJ2-1
size: few
D: TRBD2
V: TRBV2
DNA: TGTGCCAGCAAGACAGGACTAGCGGGAAATGAGCAGTTCTTC
CDR3: CASKTGLAGNEQFF

J: TRBJ2-5
size: NA
D: TRBD2
V: TRBV7-2
DNA: TGTGCCAGCAGCTTAGGGGTAGCGGGGGCCCAAGAGACCCAGTACTTC
CDR3: CASSLGVAGAQETQYF

J: TRBJ1-1
size: NA
D: NA
V: TRBV5-4
DNA: TGTGCCAGCAGCCAAGGGACTGCCTGGGGGAACACTGAAGCTTTCTTT
CDR3: CASSQGTAWGNTEAFF

J: TRBJ1-2
size: NA
D: TRBD1
V: TRBV5-4
DNA: TGTGCCAGCAGCCATCGGCAGACAGGGACAAGGTATGGCTACACCTTC
CDR3: CASSHRQTGTRYGYTF

J: TRBJ2-3
size: NA
D: NA
V: TRBV7-6
DNA: TGTGCCAGCAGCTTAGGTAAATTCACAGATACGCAGTATTTT
CDR3: CASSLGKFTDTQYF

J: TRBJ1-2
size: NA
D: NA
V: TRBV2
DNA: TGTGCCAGCACAGGGGCTGGCTACACCTTC
CDR3: CASTGAGYTF

J: TRBJ1-4
size: NA
D: TRBD1
V: TRBV4-1
DNA: TGCGCCAGCAGCCCACCGGGACAGGGAGGGAGTGAAAAACTGTTTTTT
CDR3: CASSPPGQGGSEKLFF

J: TRBJ1-1
size: NA
D: NA
V: TRBV6-5
DNA: TGTGCCAGCAGTTCAAAAGGGGGATTTGAAGCTTTCTTT
CDR3: CASSSKGGFEAFF

J: TRBJ2-3
size: once
D: TRBD2
V: TRBV11-3
DNA: TGTGCCAGCAGATCACTAGCGGGGGGGCATGAAGATACGCAGTATTTT
CDR3: CASRSLAGGHEDTQYF

J: TRBJ2-2
size: NA
D: NA
V: TRBV11-3
DNA: TGTGCCAGCAGCCTTCCCCAGGCGAACACCGGGGAGCTGTTTTTT
CDR3: CASSLPQANTGELFF

J: TRBJ2-3
size: NA
D: TRBD2
V: TRBV6-5
DNA: TGTGCCAGCAGTTACAACGGGGGGGCCGATACGCAGTATTTT
CDR3: CASSYNGGADTQYF

J: TRBJ1-3
size: NA
D: NA
V: TRBV19
DNA: TGTGCCAGTAGTACAACCGGGACACCCTACTCAAACACCATATATTTT
CDR3: CASSTTGTPYSNTIYF

J: TRBJ2-7
size: NA
D: TRBD2
V: TRBV7-2
DNA: TGTGCCAGCAGCCCAAGAGCGGGGGGGCGGGGGAACGAGCAGTACTTC
CDR3: CASSPRAGGRGNEQYF

J: TRBJ2-3
size: NA
D: TRBD1
V: TRBV19
DNA: TGTGCCAGTAGTACCTCCGGACAGGTCTCAGATACGCAGTATTTT
CDR3: CASSTSGQVSDTQYF

J: TRBJ1-2
size: NA
D: NA
V: TRBV5-1
DNA: TGCGCCAGCAGCATAACAGGGTACGACTATGGCTACACCTTC
CDR3: CASSITGYDYGYTF